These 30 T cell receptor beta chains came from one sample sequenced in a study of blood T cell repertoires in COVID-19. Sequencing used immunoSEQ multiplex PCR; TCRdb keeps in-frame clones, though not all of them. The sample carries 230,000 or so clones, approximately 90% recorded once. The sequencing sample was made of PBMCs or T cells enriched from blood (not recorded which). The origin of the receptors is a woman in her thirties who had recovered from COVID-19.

CDR3 nucleotides: TGTGCCAGCAGCAAAACCTCGGGGTATGGCAATCAGCCCCAGCATTTT. Its protein product is CASSKTSGYGNQPQHF. V usage is TRBV7-8 and J usage is TRBJ1-5; no clear D gene. Trimming cost V 5 bases and J 2 bases, with 16 bases left between them. Germline CDR1 SGHVS, CDR2 FQNEAQ. This CDR3 is built from 16 residues.

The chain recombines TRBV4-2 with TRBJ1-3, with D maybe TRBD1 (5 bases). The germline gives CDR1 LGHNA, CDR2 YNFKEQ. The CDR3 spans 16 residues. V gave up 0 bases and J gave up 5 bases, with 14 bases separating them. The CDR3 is CASSQDAQQGRNTIYF. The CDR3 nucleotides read TGTGCCAGCAGCCAAGATGCGCAGCAGGGCCGAAACACCATATATTTT.

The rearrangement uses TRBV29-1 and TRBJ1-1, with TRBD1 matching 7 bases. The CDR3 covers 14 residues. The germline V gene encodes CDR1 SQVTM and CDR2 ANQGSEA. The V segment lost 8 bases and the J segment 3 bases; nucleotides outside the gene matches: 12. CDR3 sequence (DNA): TGCAGCTATTCTCAGGGGGATGGGGACACTGAAGCTTTCTTT. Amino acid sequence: CSYSQGDGDTEAFF.

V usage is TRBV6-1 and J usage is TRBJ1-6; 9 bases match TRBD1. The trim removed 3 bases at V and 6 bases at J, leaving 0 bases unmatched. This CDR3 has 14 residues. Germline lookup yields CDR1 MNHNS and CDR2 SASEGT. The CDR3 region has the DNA TGTGCCAGCAGTGAGGGACAGGGTAATTCACCCCTCCACTTT. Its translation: CASSEGQGNSPLHF.

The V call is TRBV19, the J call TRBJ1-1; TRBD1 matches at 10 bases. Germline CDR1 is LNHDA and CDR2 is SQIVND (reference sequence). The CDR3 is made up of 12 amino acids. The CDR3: CVARQGATEAFF. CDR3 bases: TGTGTAGCCCGACAGGGGGCCACTGAAGCTTTCTTT.

DNA of the CDR3: TGTGCCAGCAGTCTGGACCCAGGGAACAATCAGCCCCAGCATTTT. As protein: CASSLDPGNNQPQHF. The chain recombines TRBV7-8 with TRBJ1-5; a weak D match, TRBD1 (5 bases). The V end lost 6 bases, the J end lost 3 bases, and 15 bases lay between the germline ends. CDR3 length: 15 amino acids. From germline, CDR1 is SGHVS and CDR2 FQNEAQ. The entire variable domain, with the rest obtained from reference TRBV7-8 and TRBJ1-5, is as follows: GAGVSQSPRYKVAKRGQDVALRCDPISGHVSLFWYQQALGQGPEFLTYFQNEAQLDKSGLPSDRFFAERPEGSVSTLKIQRTQQEDSAVYLCASSLDPGNNQPQHFGDGTRLSIL.

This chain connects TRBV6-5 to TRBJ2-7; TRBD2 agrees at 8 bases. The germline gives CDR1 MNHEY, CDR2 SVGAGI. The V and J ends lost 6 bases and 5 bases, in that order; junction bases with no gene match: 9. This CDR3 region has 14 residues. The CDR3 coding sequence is TGTGCCAGCAGGACCGCGGGGGGAGTGGACGAGCAGTACTTC. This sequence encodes CASRTAGGVDEQYF.

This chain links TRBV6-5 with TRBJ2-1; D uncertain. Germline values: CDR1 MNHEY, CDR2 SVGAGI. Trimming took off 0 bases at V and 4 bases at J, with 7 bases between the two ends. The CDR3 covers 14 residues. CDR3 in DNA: TGTGCCAGCAGTTACTCCTATATGTACAATGAGCAGTTCTTC. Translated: CASSYSYMYNEQFF.

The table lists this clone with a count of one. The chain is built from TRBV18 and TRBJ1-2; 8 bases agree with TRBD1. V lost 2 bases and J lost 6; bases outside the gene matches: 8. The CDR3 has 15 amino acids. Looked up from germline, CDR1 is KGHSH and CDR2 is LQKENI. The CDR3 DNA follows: TGTGCCAGCTCACCAGAAGGTGACAGGGGCCATGGCTACACCTTC. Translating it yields CASSPEGDRGHGYTF.

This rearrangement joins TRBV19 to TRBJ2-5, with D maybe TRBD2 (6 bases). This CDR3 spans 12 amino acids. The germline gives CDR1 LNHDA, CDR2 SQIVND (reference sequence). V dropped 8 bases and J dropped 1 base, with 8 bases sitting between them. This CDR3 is CASRDSQETQYF. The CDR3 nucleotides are TGTGCCAGTCGGGACTCCCAAGAGACCCAGTACTTC.

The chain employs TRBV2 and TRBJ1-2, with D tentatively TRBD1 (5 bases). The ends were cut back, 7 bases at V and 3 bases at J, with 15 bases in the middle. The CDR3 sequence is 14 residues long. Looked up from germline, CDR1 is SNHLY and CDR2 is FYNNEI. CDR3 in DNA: TGTGCCAGCACCTTAAACCGGGGGGACTATGGCTACACCTTC. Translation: CASTLNRGDYGYTF.

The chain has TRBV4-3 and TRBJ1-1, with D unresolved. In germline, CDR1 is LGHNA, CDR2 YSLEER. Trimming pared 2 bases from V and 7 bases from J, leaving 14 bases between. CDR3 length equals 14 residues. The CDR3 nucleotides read TGCGCCAGCAGCCAAACGACACTGCTGAGTGAAGCTTTCTTT. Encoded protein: CASSQTTLLSEAFF.

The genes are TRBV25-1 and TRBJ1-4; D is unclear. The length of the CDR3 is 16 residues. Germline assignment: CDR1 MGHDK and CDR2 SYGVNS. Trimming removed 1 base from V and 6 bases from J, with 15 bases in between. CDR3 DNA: TGTGCCAGCAGTGAATTGTGGCTGGACTCTCATGAAAAACTGTTTTTT. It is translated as CASSELWLDSHEKLFF.

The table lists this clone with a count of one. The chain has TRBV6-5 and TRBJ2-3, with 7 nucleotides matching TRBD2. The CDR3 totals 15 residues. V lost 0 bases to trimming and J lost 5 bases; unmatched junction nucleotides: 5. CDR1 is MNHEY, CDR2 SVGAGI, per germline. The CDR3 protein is CASSYSGGEGDTQYF. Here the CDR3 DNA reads TGTGCCAGCAGTTACTCGGGGGGGGAGGGAGATACGCAGTATTTT.

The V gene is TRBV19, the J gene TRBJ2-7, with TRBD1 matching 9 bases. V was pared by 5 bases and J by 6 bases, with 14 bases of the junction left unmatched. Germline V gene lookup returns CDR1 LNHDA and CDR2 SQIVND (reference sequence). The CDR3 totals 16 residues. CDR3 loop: CASSAIAGTGSSEQYF. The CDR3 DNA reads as TGTGCCAGTAGTGCCATCGCCGGGACAGGGAGCTCCGAGCAGTACTTC. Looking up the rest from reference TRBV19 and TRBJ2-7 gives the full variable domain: DGGITQSPKYLFRKEGQNVTLSCEQNLNHDAMYWYRQDPGQGLRLIYYSQIVNDFQKGDIAEGYSVSREKKESFPLTVTSAQKNPTAFYLCASSAIAGTGSSEQYFGPGTRLTVT.

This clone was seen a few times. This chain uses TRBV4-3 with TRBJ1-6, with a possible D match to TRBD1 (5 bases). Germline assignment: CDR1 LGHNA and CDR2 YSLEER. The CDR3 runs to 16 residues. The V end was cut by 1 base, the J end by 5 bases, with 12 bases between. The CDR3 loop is CASSQGRGANNSPLHF. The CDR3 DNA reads TGCGCCAGCAGCCAAGGAAGGGGTGCTAATAATTCACCCCTCCACTTT.

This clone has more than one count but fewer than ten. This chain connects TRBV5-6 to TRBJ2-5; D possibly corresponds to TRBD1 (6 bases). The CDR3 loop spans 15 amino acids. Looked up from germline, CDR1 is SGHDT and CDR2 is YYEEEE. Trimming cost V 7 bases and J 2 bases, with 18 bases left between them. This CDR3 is CASFRGGHLQETQYF. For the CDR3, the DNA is TGTGCCAGCTTTCGAGGGGGACACTTACAAGAGACCCAGTACTTC.

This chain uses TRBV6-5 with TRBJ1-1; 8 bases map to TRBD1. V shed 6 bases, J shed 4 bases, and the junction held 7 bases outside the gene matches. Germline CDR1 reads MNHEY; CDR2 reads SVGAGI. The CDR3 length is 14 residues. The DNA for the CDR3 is TGTGCCAGCAGACCGACAGGGGAAGGCACTGAAGCTTTCTTT. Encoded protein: CASRPTGEGTEAFF.

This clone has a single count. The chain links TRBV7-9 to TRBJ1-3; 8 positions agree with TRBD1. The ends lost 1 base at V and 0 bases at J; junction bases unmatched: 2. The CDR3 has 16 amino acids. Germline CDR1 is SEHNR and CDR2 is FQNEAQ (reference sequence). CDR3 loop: CASSLVGQGSGNTIYF. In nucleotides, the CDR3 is TGTGCCAGCAGCTTAGTCGGACAGGGCTCTGGAAACACCATATATTTT.

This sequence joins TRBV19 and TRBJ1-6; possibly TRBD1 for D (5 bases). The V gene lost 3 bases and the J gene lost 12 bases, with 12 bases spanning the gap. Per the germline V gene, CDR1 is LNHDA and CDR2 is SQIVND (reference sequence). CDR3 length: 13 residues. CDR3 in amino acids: CASSIRASGPLHF. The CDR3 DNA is TGTGCCAGTAGTATCAGGGCATCGGGACCCCTCCACTTT.

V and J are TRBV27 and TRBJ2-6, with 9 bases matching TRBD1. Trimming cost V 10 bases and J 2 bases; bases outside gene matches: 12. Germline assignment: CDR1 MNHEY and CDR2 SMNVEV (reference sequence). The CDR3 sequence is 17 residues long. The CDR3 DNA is TGTGCCACCTCACCGGGACAGGGATTCGCTGGGGCCAACGTCCTGACTTTC. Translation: CATSPGQGFAGANVLTF.

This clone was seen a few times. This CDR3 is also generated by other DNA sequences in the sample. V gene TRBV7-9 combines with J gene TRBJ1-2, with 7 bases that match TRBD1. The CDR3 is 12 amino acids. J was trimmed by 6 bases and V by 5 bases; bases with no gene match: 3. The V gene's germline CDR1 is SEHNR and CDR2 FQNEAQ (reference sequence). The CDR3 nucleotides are TGTGCCAGCAGCCGCGACAGGGATGGCTACACCTTC. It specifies CASSRDRDGYTF.

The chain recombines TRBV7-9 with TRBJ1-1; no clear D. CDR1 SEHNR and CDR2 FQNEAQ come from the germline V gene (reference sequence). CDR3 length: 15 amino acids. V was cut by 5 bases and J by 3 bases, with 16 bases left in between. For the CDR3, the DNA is TGTGCCAGCAGCAAAGCCGGGAGTCCGGACACTGAAGCTTTCTTT. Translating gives CASSKAGSPDTEAFF.

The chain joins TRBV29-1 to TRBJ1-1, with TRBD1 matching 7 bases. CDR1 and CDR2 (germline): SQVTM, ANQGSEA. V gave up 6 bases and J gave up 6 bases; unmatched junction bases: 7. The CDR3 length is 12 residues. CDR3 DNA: TGCAGCGTCGAGACAGGGTACCCTGAAGCTTTCTTT. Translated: CSVETGYPEAFF. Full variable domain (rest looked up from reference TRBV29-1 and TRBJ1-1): SAVISQKPSRDICQRGTSLTIQCQVDSQVTMMFWYRQQPGQSLTLIATANQGSEATYESGFVIDKFPISRPNLTFSTLTVSNMSPEDSSIYLCSVETGYPEAFFGQGTRLTVV.

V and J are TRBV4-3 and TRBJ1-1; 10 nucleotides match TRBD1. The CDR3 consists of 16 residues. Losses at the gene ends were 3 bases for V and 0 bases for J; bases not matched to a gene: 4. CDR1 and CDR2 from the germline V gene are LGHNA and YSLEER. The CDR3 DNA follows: TGCGCCAGCAGCCATGACAGGGGGCGGATGAACACTGAAGCTTTCTTT. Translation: CASSHDRGRMNTEAFF.

CDR3 sequence (DNA): TGCGCCAGCAGGGTAGGGGACAGCTCTGGAAACACCATATATTTT. This gives the protein CASRVGDSSGNTIYF. The chain uses TRBV5-1 and TRBJ1-3; 7 bases map to TRBD1. V was pared by 5 bases and J by 0 bases, with 5 bases of the junction left unmatched. Germline-derived CDR1 and CDR2 are SGHRS and YFSETQ. The CDR3 runs 15 residues.

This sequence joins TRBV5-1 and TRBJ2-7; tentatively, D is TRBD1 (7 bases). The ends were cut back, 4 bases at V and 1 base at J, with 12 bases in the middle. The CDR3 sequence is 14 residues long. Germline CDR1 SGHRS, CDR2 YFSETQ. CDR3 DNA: TGCGCCAGCAGCCTGGAGGGGGCGTCCTACGAGCAGTACTTC. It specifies CASSLEGASYEQYF.

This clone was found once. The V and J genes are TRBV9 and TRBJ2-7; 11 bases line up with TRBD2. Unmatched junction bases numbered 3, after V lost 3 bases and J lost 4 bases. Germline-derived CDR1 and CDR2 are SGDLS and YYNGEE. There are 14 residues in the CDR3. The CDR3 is CASSAGTSGYEQYF. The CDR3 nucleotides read TGTGCCAGCAGCGCCGGGACTAGCGGATACGAGCAGTACTTC.

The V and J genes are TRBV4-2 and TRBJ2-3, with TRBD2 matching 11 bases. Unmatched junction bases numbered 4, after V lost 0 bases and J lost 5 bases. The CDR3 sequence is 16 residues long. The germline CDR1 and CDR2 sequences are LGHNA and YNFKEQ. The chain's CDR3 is CASSQDTSGGQDTQYF. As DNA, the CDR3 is TGTGCCAGCAGCCAAGATACTAGCGGGGGTCAAGATACGCAGTATTTT.

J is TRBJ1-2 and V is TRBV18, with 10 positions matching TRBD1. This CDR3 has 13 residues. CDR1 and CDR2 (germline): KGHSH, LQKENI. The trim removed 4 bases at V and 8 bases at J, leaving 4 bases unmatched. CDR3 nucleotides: TGTGCCAGCTCACTTGACAGGGGGCAAGGCTACACCTTC. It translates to CASSLDRGQGYTF.